These 30 T cell receptor beta chains came from one sample sequenced in a study of blood T cell repertoires in COVID-19. Sequencing used immunoSEQ multiplex PCR; TCRdb keeps in-frame clones, though not all of them. Found here are about 250,000 clones, around four fifths of them singletons; the top ten hold approximately 4.5%. Sequenced input: peripheral blood. The receptors here all came from a woman in her 70s with acute or convalescent COVID-19.

The rearrangement joins TRBV19 to TRBJ2-1, with D possibly TRBD1 on 6 matching bases. The CDR3 has 15 amino acids. The germline V gene encodes CDR1 LNHDA and CDR2 SQIVND (reference sequence). Trimming shortened V by 3 bases and J by 2 bases, and 11 bases separated the two germline ends. CDR3 nucleotides: TGTGCCAGTAGTATTACGAGGGGGACCTACAATGAGCAGTTCTTC. Amino acids: CASSITRGTYNEQFF. Full variable domain (outside the CDR3, taken from reference TRBV19 and TRBJ2-1): DGGITQSPKYLFRKEGQNVTLSCEQNLNHDAMYWYRQDPGQGLRLIYYSQIVNDFQKGDIAEGYSVSREKKESFPLTVTSAQKNPTAFYLCASSITRGTYNEQFFGPGTRLTVL.

The chain is built from TRBV5-1 and TRBJ2-2, with 9 bases lining up with TRBD1. The CDR3 has 15 amino acids. V lost 4 bases, J lost 5 bases, and 6 bases stayed unmatched. Germline-derived CDR1 and CDR2 are SGHRS and YFSETQ. The CDR3 nucleotides read TGCGCCAGCAGCCGGGACAGGGTCGGAACCGGGGAGCTGTTTTTT. Its translation: CASSRDRVGTGELFF.

The chain links TRBV9 to TRBJ2-2; 8 bases agree with TRBD1. CDR1 and CDR2 from the germline V gene are SGDLS and YYNGEE. This CDR3 spans 18 amino acids. J was trimmed by 0 bases and V by 0 bases; bases with no gene match: 7. The CDR3, as DNA: TGTGCCAGCAGCGTAGATGTTCGGACAGGGTCGAACACCGGGGAGCTGTTTTTT. Translation: CASSVDVRTGSNTGELFF.

This clone occurred a few times. The rearrangement uses TRBV15 and TRBJ1-2; 9 nucleotides match TRBD1. CDR1 is LNHNV and CDR2 is YYDKDF in the germline V gene (reference sequence). The CDR3 consists of 11 residues. V lost 8 bases, J lost 10 bases, and 5 bases stayed unmatched. The CDR3 reads CATGDRVSYTF. CDR3 nucleotides: TGTGCCACCGGGGACAGGGTCTCCTACACCTTC.

The genes are TRBV7-9 and TRBJ2-7, with 10 bases matching TRBD1. J lost 5 bases, V lost 5 bases, and 3 bases had no gene match. This CDR3 has 13 amino acids. Per germline, CDR1 SEHNR and CDR2 FQNEAQ (reference sequence). The CDR3 nucleotides are TGTGCCAGCAGCCCGACAGGGGGCGACGAGCAGTACTTC. As protein: CASSPTGGDEQYF.

This clone was picked up a small number of times. This chain connects TRBV19 to TRBJ2-2, with 7 nucleotides matching TRBD1. V dropped 6 bases and J dropped 4; count of bases not matched to a gene: 5. The germline CDR1 and CDR2 sequences are LNHDA and SQIVND (reference sequence). The CDR3 totals 14 residues. This chain's CDR3 is CASSKTGITGELFF. CDR3 DNA: TGTGCCAGTAGCAAGACAGGGATCACCGGGGAGCTGTTTTTT.

This sequence joins TRBV27 and TRBJ1-5; the match to TRBD1 covers 8 bases. The CDR3 spans 17 residues. Germline CDR1 and CDR2: MNHEY and SMNVEV (reference sequence). The trim removed 0 bases at V and 4 bases at J, leaving 8 bases unmatched. CDR3 in DNA: TGTGCCAGCAGTTTATCGTCAGGGGGCATTTCGAATCAGCCCCAGCATTTT. Translation: CASSLSSGGISNQPQHF.

The chain is built from TRBV4-1 and TRBJ1-1, with D uncertain. There are 15 residues in the CDR3. CDR1 is MGHRA, CDR2 YSYEKL, per germline. Trimming pared 0 bases from V and 1 base from J, leaving 9 bases between. The CDR3 reads CASSQDLAGNTEAFF. CDR3 in DNA: TGCGCCAGCAGCCAAGATTTGGCGGGGAACACTGAAGCTTTCTTT.

This rearrangement joins TRBV18 to TRBJ1-1, with 12 positions matching TRBD1. The CDR3 runs 17 residues. Germline V gene data show CDR1 as KGHSH and CDR2 as LQKENI. With V trimmed by 2 bases and J by 4 bases, 8 bases remained unmatched. The CDR3 DNA sequence: TGTGCCAGCTCACCAGCGGGACAGGGGGCGGCAGGCACTGAAGCTTTCTTT. Its translation: CASSPAGQGAAGTEAFF.

The chain has TRBV7-2 and TRBJ1-1; tentative D call: TRBD1 (6 bases). The germline V gene encodes CDR1 SGHTA and CDR2 FQGNSA. The V end lost 5 bases, the J end lost 1 base, and 11 bases lay between the germline ends. The CDR3 contains 14 residues. CDR3 nucleotide sequence: TGTGCCAGCAGCGCACAGGGATCGAACACTGAAGCTTTCTTT. It is translated as CASSAQGSNTEAFF. The full variable domain, with the rest looked up from reference TRBV7-2 and TRBJ1-1, is GAGVSQSPSNKVTEKGKDVELRCDPISGHTALYWYRQSLGQGLEFLIYFQGNSAPDKSGLPSDRFSAERTGGSVSTLTIQRTQQEDSAVYLCASSAQGSNTEAFFGQGTRLTVV.

The V and J genes are TRBV5-1 and TRBJ1-4; 7 bases align to TRBD1. The trim removed 3 bases at V and 11 bases at J, leaving 7 bases unmatched. The CDR3 spans 13 residues. Germline values: CDR1 SGHRS, CDR2 YFSETQ. The CDR3 here is CASSSNRGRKLFF. DNA for the CDR3: TGCGCCAGCAGCTCGAACAGGGGACGGAAACTGTTTTTT.

The V and J genes are TRBV10-3 and TRBJ1-5; TRBD1 matches 9 bases. V lost 6 bases and J lost 2; bases outside the gene matches: 2. The length of the CDR3 is 14 residues. Germline V lookup: CDR1 ENHRY, CDR2 SYGVKD. CDR3 DNA sequence: TGTGCCATCAGCAGGACAGGGGGCAATCAGCCCCAGCATTTT. Residues: CAISRTGGNQPQHF.

The gene calls are TRBV5-6 and TRBJ1-2; 9 nucleotides align to TRBD1. In germline, CDR1 is SGHDT, CDR2 YYEEEE. This CDR3 contains 14 residues. The V and J ends lost 0 bases and 4 bases, in that order; junction bases with no gene match: 1. The CDR3 protein is CASSLVDRGYGYTF. The CDR3 nucleotides read TGTGCCAGCAGCTTGGTGGACAGGGGCTATGGCTACACCTTC.

The chain recombines TRBV18 with TRBJ2-2, with a possible D match to TRBD1 (8 bases). CDR3 length: 15 amino acids. CDR1 and CDR2 (germline): KGHSH, LQKENI. V lost 3 bases and J lost 6, with 14 bases in between. The CDR3 is CASSPWTGRAGELFF. CDR3 in DNA: TGTGCCAGCTCACCTTGGACAGGGAGGGCCGGGGAGCTGTTTTTT.

This clone was counted a single time. The rearrangement links TRBV5-5 to TRBJ2-2; weak D call: TRBD1 (6 bases). There are 16 residues in the CDR3. Germline assignment: CDR1 SGHKS and CDR2 YYEKEE (reference sequence). Trimming left V 0 bases short and J 3 bases short, with 12 bases between. In DNA form, the CDR3 reads TGTGCCAGCAGCTTGGAGCAGGGGACCCACACCGGGGAGCTGTTTTTT. Encoded protein: CASSLEQGTHTGELFF.

The sample holds a few counts of this clone. V gene TRBV6-5 combines with J gene TRBJ2-3; tentatively, D is TRBD2 (6 bases). The CDR3 is 16 amino acids. The ends were cut back, 0 bases at V and 1 base at J, with 11 bases in the middle. CDR1 is MNHEY, CDR2 SVGAGI, per germline. Here the CDR3 DNA reads TGTGCCAGCAGTTACTCTTTCACGGGGGGCACAGATACGCAGTATTTT. This encodes CASSYSFTGGTDTQYF.

This chain joins TRBV11-3 and TRBJ2-7, with 9 positions matching TRBD1. The germline gives CDR1 SGHNT, CDR2 YENEEA. Losses at the gene ends were 6 bases for V and 3 bases for J; bases not matched to a gene: 6. The CDR3 is 14 amino acids. The CDR3 sequence: CASSRQGEGYEQYF. For the CDR3, the DNA is TGTGCCAGCAGTCGACAGGGGGAAGGCTACGAGCAGTACTTC.

The count of this clone is one. This chain links TRBV6-5 with TRBJ1-5; 11 nucleotides line up with TRBD1. The V and J ends lost 4 bases and 4 bases, in that order; junction bases with no gene match: 6. The germline V gene has CDR1 MNHEY and CDR2 SVGAGI. CDR3 length: 16 residues. The CDR3 nucleotides read TGTGCCAGCAGTTCCGTTGGACAGGGGGCAAATCAGCCCCAGCATTTT. Its translation: CASSSVGQGANQPQHF.

The chain has TRBV4-1 and TRBJ1-1; no reliable D call. Germline assignment: CDR1 MGHRA and CDR2 YSYEKL. This CDR3 has 14 residues. V lost 4 bases and J lost 5, with 14 bases in between. The CDR3 protein is CASSPDYGGTEAFF. The CDR3 region has the DNA TGCGCCAGCAGCCCGGACTATGGCGGGACTGAAGCTTTCTTT.

This sequence joins TRBV3-1 (or the pseudogene TRBV3-2) and TRBJ1-2; D remains ambiguous. Per the germline V gene, CDR1 is LGHDT and CDR2 is YNNKEL (reference sequence). This CDR3 region has 14 residues. V was trimmed by 4 bases and J by 0 bases, leaving 9 bases between them. CDR3 sequence reads: CASSRDRANYGYTF. DNA for the CDR3: TGTGCCAGCAGCCGAGACCGCGCTAACTATGGCTACACCTTC.

The rearrangement uses TRBV5-1 and TRBJ1-1; the D is unclear. V lost 0 bases to trimming and J lost 0 bases, with 9 bases between them. Germline lookup yields CDR1 SGHRS and CDR2 YFSETQ. The CDR3 consists of 15 residues. CDR3 loop: CASSLVGDMNTEAFF. CDR3 nucleotides: TGCGCCAGCAGCTTGGTGGGCGACATGAACACTGAAGCTTTCTTT.

This sequence joins TRBV5-1 and TRBJ2-1; D is unresolved. The length of the CDR3 is 15 residues. Germline CDR1 is SGHRS and CDR2 is YFSETQ. V lost 1 base, J lost 5 bases, and 13 bases lay in between. The CDR3 spells CASSLLQSRDNEQFF. The CDR3 DNA is TGCGCCAGCAGCTTGTTACAGAGCAGAGACAATGAGCAGTTCTTC.

The J gene is TRBJ2-7, the V gene TRBV7-2; 10 bases agree with TRBD1. The CDR3 spans 16 residues. V shed 5 bases and J 4 bases; nucleotides not matched to a gene: 11. CDR1 and CDR2 (germline): SGHTA, FQGNSA. CDR3 sequence reads: CASSRRPGQGTYEQYF. DNA for the CDR3: TGTGCCAGCAGCCGTCGACCGGGACAGGGGACGTACGAGCAGTACTTC.

The rearrangement uses TRBV6-6 and TRBJ1-6, with 7 bases fitting TRBD1. Germline V gene sequence: CDR1 MNHNY, CDR2 SVGAGI (reference sequence). Losses at the gene ends were 9 bases for V and 5 bases for J; bases not matched to a gene: 4. This CDR3 region has 13 residues. The CDR3 nucleotides are TGTGCCAGTGGGACAGTCGATAATTCACCCCTCCACTTT. Translating it yields CASGTVDNSPLHF.

The V gene is TRBV11-3, the J gene TRBJ2-1, with 10 nucleotides matching TRBD2. The germline V gene encodes CDR1 SGHNT and CDR2 YENEEA. Trimming at V came to 2 bases and at J to 7 bases, leaving 5 bases not matched to a gene. This CDR3 is built from 15 residues. In nucleotides, the CDR3 is TGTGCCAGCAGCTTAAGCGGGGGGGCCTTGAATGAGCAGTTCTTC. Amino acid sequence: CASSLSGGALNEQFF.

The chain carries TRBV2 and TRBJ1-2; D is possibly TRBD1 (6 bases). The germline gives CDR1 SNHLY, CDR2 FYNNEI. V lost 2 bases and J lost 4, with 11 bases in between. The CDR3 loop spans 14 amino acids. CDR3 coding DNA: TGTGCCAGCAGTGAAAGGACAGCGAGCTATGGCTACACCTTC. Protein product: CASSERTASYGYTF.

The rearrangement uses TRBV27 and TRBJ1-2; D uncertain. The CDR3 is 11 amino acids. V lost 7 bases to trimming and J lost 8 bases, with 11 bases between them. Germline V gives CDR1 MNHEY, CDR2 SMNVEV (reference sequence). The DNA for the CDR3 is TGTGCCAGCAAGCAGCGAGGAGGCTACACCTTC. Protein: CASKQRGGYTF.

The CDR3 DNA reads as TGTGCCACCACCCAGGGTTTTCAGCCCCAGCATTTT. Translating it yields CATTQGFQPQHF. The chain joins TRBV28 to TRBJ1-5, with D perhaps TRBD1 (5 bases). Germline assignment: CDR1 MDHEN and CDR2 SYDVKM. Trimming took off 10 bases at V and 6 bases at J, with 13 bases between the two ends. The CDR3 has 12 amino acids. The complete variable domain, with remaining parts taken from reference TRBV28 and TRBJ1-5, reads DVKVTQSSRYLVKRTGEKVFLECVQDMDHENMFWYRQDPGLGLRLIYFSYDVKMKEKGDIPEGYSVSREKKERFSLILESASTNQTSMYLCATTQGFQPQHFGDGTRLSIL.

The genes are TRBV5-5 and TRBJ1-2; D unclear. The V and J ends lost 3 bases and 0 bases respectively, with 9 bases between them. The CDR3 covers 14 residues. Germline lookup yields CDR1 SGHKS and CDR2 YYEKEE (reference sequence). CDR3 sequence (DNA): TGTGCCAGCAGCTCCACCCGAGCTAACTATGGCTACACCTTC. Amino acids: CASSSTRANYGYTF.

V is TRBV7-9 and J is TRBJ2-2; TRBD2 aligns across 9 bases. Trimming cost V 8 bases and J 7 bases; bases outside gene matches: 8. This CDR3 contains 14 residues. CDR1 is SEHNR and CDR2 is FQNEAQ in the germline V gene (reference sequence). CDR3 sequence: CASLPSGGIGELFF. DNA for the CDR3: TGTGCCAGCCTCCCCAGCGGGGGGATCGGGGAGCTGTTTTTT.